This T cell receptor (beta chain) was captured in a study of blood T cells in healthy people across ages. Using a J-beta primer mix together with a sample-barcoded 5' primer, a second PCR was run for about 6 to 11 cycles. In TCRdb, the 5' RACE reads were re-called with MiXCR into one record per CDR3 protein. The table shows about 680,000 distinct CDR3 sequences, with around 48% occurring only once. Whole-study findings and limits: TCR beta diversity per million T cells fell roughly linearly with age.

Note on this clonotype: Its matching antigen is unknown.

The sequenced sample consisted of blood. The clonotype originates from a woman aged 55-70 years in good health.

CDR3 in amino acids: CASSQEQGPGPQHF. The CDR3 bases are TGCGCCAGCAGCCAAGAACAGGGGCCAGGGCCCCAGCATTTT. The chain is built from TRBV4-3 and TRBJ1-5, with 7 bases lining up with TRBD1. The CDR3 is made up of 14 amino acids. CDR1 is LGHNA and CDR2 is YSLEER in the germline V gene. Trimming cost V 0 bases and J 9 bases; bases outside gene matches: 5.